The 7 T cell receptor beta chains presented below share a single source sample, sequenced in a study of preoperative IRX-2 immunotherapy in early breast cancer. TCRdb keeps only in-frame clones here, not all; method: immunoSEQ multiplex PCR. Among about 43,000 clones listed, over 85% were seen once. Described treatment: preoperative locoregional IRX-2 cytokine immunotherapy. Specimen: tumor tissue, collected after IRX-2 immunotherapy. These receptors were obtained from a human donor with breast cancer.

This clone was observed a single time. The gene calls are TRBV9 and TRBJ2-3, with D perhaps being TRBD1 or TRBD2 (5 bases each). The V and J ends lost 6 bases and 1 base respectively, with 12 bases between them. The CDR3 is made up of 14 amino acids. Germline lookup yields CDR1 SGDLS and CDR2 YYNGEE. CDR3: CASNRDRRTDTQYF. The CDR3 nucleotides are TGTGCCAGCAACCGGGACCGCCGCACAGATACGCAGTATTTT.

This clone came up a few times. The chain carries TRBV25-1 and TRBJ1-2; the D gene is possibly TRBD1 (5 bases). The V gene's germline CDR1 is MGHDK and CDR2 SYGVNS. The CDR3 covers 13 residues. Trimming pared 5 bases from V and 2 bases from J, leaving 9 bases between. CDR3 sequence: CASSSGPNYGYTF. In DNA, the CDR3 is TGTGCCAGCAGTTCAGGGCCAAACTATGGCTACACCTTC.

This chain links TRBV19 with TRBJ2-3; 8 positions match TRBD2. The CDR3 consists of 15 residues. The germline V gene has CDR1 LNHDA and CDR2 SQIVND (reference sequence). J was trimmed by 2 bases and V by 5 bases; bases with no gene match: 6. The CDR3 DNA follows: TGTGCCAGTAGTGAGACAGCGGGGGTCACAGATACGCAGTATTTT. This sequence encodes CASSETAGVTDTQYF.

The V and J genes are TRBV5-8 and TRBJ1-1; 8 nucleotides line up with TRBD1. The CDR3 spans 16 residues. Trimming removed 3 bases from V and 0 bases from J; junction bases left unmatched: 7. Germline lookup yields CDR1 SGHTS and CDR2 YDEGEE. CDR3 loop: CASSSTGGRMNTEAFF. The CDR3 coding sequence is TGTGCCAGCAGCTCTACAGGGGGTCGCATGAACACTGAAGCTTTCTTT.

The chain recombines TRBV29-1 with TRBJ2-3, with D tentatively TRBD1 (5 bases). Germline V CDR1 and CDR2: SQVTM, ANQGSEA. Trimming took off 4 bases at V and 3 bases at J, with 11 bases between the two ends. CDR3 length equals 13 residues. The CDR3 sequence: CSVGGRGTDTQYF. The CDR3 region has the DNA TGCAGCGTTGGTGGTAGGGGAACAGATACGCAGTATTTT.

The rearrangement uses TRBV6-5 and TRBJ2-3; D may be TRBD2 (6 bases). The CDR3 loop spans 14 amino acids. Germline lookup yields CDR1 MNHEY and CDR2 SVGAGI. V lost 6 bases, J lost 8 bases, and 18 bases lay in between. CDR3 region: CASRRGTLAFTQYF. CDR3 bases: TGTGCCAGCAGACGCGGGACGCTAGCCTTTACGCAGTATTTT.

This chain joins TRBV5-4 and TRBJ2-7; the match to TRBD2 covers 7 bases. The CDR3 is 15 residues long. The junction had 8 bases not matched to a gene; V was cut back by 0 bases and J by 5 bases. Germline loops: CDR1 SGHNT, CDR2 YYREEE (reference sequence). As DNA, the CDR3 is TGTGCCAGCAGCTTGGCTGGGGGAGGGCCCCACGAGCAGTACTTC. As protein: CASSLAGGGPHEQYF.